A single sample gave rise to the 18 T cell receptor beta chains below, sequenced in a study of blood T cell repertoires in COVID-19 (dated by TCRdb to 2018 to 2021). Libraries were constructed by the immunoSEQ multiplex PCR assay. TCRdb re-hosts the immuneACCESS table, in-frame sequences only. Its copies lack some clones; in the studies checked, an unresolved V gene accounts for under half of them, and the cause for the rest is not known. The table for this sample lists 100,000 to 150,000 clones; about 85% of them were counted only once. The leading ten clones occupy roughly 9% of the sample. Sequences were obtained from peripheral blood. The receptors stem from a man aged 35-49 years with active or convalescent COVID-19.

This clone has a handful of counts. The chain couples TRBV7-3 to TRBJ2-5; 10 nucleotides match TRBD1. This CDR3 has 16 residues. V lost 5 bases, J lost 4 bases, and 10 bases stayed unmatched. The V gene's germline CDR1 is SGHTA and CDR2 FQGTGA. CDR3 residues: CASSVAPGQGIETQYF. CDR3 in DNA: TGTGCCAGCAGCGTGGCACCGGGACAGGGGATAGAGACCCAGTACTTC. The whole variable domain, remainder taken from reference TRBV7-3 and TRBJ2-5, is GAGVSQTPSNKVTEKGKYVELRCDPISGHTALYWYRQSLGQGPEFLIYFQGTGAADDSGLPNDRFFAVRPEGSVSTLKIQRTERGDSAVYLCASSVAPGQGIETQYFGPGTRLLVL.

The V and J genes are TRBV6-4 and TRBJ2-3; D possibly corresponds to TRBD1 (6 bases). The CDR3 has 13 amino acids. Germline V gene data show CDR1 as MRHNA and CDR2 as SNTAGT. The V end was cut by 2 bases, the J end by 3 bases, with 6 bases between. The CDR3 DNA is TGTGCCAGCAGTGACAGGGGGACAGATACGCAGTATTTT. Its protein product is CASSDRGTDTQYF.

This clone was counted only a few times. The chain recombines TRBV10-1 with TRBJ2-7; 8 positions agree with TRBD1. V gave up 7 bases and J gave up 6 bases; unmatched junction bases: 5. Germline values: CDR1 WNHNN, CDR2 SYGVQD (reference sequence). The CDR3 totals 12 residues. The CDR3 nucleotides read TGCGCCAGCACAGGGGGCATCCGCGAGCAGTACTTC. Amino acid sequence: CASTGGIREQYF.

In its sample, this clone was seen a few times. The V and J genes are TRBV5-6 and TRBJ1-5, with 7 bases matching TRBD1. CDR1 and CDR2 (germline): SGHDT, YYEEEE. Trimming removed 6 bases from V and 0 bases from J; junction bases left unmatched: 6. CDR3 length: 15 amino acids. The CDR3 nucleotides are TGTGCCAGCAATTTACAGGGGAATAGCAATCAGCCCCAGCATTTT. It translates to CASNLQGNSNQPQHF.

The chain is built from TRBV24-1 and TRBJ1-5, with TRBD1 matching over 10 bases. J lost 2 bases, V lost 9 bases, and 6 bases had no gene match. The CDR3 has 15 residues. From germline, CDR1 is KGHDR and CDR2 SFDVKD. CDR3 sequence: CATLWGTGGNQPQHF. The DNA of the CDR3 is TGTGCCACCCTATGGGGGACAGGGGGCAATCAGCCCCAGCATTTT.

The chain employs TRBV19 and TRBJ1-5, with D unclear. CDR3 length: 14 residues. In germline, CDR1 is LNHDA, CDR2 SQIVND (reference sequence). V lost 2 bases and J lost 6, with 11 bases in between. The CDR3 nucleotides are TGTGCCAGTAGTATAAAAATAGAGCGTCAGCCCCAGCATTTT. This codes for CASSIKIERQPQHF.

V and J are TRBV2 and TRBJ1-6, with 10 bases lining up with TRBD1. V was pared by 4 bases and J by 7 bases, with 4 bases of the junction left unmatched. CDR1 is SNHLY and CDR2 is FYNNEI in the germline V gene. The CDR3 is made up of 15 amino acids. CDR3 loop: CASSGDRGGNSPLHF. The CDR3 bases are TGTGCCAGCAGTGGGGACAGGGGAGGGAATTCACCCCTCCACTTT.

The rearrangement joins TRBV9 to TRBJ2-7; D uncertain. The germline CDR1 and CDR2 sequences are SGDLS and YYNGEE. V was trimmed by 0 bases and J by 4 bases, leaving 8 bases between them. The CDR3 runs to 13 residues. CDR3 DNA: TGTGCCAGCAGCGTAGGCCAGAATTACGAGCAGTACTTC. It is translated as CASSVGQNYEQYF.

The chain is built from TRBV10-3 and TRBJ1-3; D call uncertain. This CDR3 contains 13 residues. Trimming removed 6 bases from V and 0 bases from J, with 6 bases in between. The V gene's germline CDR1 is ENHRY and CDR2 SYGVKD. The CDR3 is CAISPSSGNTIYF. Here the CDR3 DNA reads TGTGCCATCAGCCCTTCCTCTGGAAACACCATATATTTT.

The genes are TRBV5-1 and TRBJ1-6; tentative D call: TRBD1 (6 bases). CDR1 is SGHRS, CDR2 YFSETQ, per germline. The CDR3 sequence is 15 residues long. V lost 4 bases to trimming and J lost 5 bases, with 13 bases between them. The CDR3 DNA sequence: TGCGCCAGCAGCCCGCAGGGGTCCGATAATTCACCCCTCCACTTT. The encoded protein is CASSPQGSDNSPLHF.

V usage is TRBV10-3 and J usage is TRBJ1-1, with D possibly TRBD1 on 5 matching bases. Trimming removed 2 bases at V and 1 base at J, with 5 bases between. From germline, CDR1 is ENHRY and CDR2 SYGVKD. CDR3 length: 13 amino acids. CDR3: CAISERGNTEAFF. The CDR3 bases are TGTGCCATCAGTGAGAGGGGGAACACTGAAGCTTTCTTT.

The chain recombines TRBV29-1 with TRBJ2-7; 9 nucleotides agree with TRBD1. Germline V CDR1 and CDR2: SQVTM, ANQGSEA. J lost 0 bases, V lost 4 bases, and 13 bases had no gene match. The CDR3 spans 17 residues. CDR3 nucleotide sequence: TGCAGCGTTGCGGGTGGACAGGGGTTAATTTCCTCCTACGAGCAGTACTTC. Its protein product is CSVAGGQGLISSYEQYF.

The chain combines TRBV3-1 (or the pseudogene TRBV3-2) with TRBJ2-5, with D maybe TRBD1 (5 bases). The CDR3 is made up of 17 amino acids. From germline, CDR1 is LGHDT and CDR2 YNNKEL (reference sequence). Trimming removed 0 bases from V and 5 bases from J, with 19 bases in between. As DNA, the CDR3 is TGTGCCAGCAGCCAAGATCTTGTAAGGGGTTTAATGGAGACCCAGTACTTC. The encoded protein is CASSQDLVRGLMETQYF.

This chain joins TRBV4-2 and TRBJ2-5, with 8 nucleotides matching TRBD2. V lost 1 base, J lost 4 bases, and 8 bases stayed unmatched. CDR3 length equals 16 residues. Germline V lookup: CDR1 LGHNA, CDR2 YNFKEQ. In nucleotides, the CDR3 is TGTGCCAGCAGCCAAGGGACGGGGGGGGCCGGAGAGACCCAGTACTTC. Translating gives CASSQGTGGAGETQYF.

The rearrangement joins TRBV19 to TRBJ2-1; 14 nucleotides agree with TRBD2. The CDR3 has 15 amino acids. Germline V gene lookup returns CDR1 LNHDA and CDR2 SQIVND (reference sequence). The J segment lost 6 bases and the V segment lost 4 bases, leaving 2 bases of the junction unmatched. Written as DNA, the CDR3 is TGTGCCAGTAGTACCGGGACTAGCGGGGGCAATGAGCAGTTCTTC. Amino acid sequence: CASSTGTSGGNEQFF.

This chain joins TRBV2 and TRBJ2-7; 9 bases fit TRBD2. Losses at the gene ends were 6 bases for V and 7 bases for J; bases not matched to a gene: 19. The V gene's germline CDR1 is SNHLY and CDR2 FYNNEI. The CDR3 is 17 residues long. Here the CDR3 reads CASREGYYGGGASEQYF. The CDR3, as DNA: TGTGCCAGCAGGGAGGGCTACTATGGCGGGGGGGCTTCGGAGCAGTACTTC. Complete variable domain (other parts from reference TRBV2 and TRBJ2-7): EPEVTQTPSHQVTQMGQEVILRCVPISNHLYFYWYRQILGQKVEFLVSFYNNEISEKSEIFDDQFSVERPDGSNFTLKIRSTKLEDSAMYFCASREGYYGGGASEQYFGPGTRLTVT.

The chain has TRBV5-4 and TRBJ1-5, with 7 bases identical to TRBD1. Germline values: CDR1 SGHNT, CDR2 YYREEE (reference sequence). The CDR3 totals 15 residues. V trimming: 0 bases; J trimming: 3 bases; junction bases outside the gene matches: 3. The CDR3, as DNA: TGTGCCAGCAGCTTGGGAGGGGGCCTCAATCAGCCCCAGCATTTT. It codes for CASSLGGGLNQPQHF.

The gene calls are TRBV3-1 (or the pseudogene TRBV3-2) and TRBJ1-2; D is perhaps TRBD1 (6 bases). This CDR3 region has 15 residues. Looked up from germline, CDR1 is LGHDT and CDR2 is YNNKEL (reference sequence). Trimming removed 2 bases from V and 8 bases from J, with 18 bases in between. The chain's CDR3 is CASSQNLQGLSGYTF. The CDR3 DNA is TGTGCCAGCAGCCAAAACCTACAGGGATTGAGCGGCTACACCTTC.